The TCR beta chain described here comes from a study of early stage breast cancer tumors. Background on the study: Around 10-fold was the mean read coverage per sample. The study's findings and limits: Blood repertoires resembled normal breast more than tumor.

Regarding this clone: The antigen is not known.

The CDR3 consists of 14 residues. The V end lost 0 bases, the J end lost 5 bases, and 8 bases lay between the germline ends. Germline V gene data show CDR1 as SGHAT and CDR2 as FQNNGV. Here immunoSEQ multiplex PCR was the method, and the copy in TCRdb shows in-frame clones only, minus some. This sample has some 11,000 clones; 75% to 85% occur once, and the top ten carry approximately 15%. Each tumor contributed about 17-55 mg of diced tissue. The sequenced sample consisted of breast tumor tissue. The chain carries TRBV11-2 and TRBJ1-3, with a possible D match to TRBD1 (5 bases). The TCR comes from a person aged 65 to 85 with breast cancer. In DNA form, the CDR3 reads TGTGCCAGCAGCTTAGAGGGGCAGCGAAACACCATATATTTT. It encodes CASSLEGQRNTIYF.